The 17 T cell receptor beta chains presented below share a single source sample, sequenced in a study of blood T cell repertoires in COVID-19. Sequencing was performed with immunoSEQ multiplex PCR; in TCRdb, only in-frame clones are kept and a portion is missing. The profile shows roughly 230,000 clones, 80% to 85% of them singletons. Sequenced material: peripheral blood. The source is a man aged 40-55 years with acute or convalescent COVID-19.

V gene TRBV19 combines with J gene TRBJ2-5, with D tentatively TRBD2 (5 bases). V lost 0 bases, J lost 6 bases, and 14 bases lay in between. Germline CDR1 reads LNHDA; CDR2 reads SQIVND (reference sequence). The CDR3 contains 15 residues. In DNA, the CDR3 is TGTGCCAGTAGTATAGACGGACTGAGTTGGAAGACCCAGTACTTC. Its translation: CASSIDGLSWKTQYF. The complete variable domain, with remaining parts taken from reference TRBV19 and TRBJ2-5, reads DGGITQSPKYLFRKEGQNVTLSCEQNLNHDAMYWYRQDPGQGLRLIYYSQIVNDFQKGDIAEGYSVSREKKESFPLTVTSAQKNPTAFYLCASSIDGLSWKTQYFGPGTRLLVL.

This clone has more than one count but fewer than ten. This chain links TRBV5-4 with TRBJ1-1; tentative D call: TRBD1 (5 bases). This CDR3 region has 15 residues. CDR1 and CDR2 (germline): SGHNT, YYREEE (reference sequence). V was cut by 4 bases and J by 1 base, with 14 bases left in between. The DNA of the CDR3 is TGTGCCAGCAGCGATTCGACAGCCGGGAACACTGAAGCTTTCTTT. Translating gives CASSDSTAGNTEAFF. The whole variable domain, filled in from reference TRBV5-4 and TRBJ1-1, reads ETGVTQSPTHLIKTRGQQVTLRCSSQSGHNTVSWYQQALGQGPQFIFQYYREEENGRGNFPPRFSGLQFPNYSSELNVNALELDDSALYLCASSDSTAGNTEAFFGQGTRLTVV.

The chain carries TRBV4-1 and TRBJ2-1, with 7 bases that match TRBD2. V lost 0 bases to trimming and J lost 6 bases; unmatched junction nucleotides: 8. In germline, CDR1 is MGHRA, CDR2 YSYEKL. This CDR3 region has 16 residues. CDR3 protein: CASSQEGGSSFNEQFF. The CDR3 bases are TGCGCCAGCAGCCAAGAGGGCGGGAGTAGCTTCAATGAGCAGTTCTTC.

In this sample, this clone turned up a few times. The V gene is TRBV15, the J gene TRBJ2-7; 7 positions agree with TRBD1. V gave up 0 bases and J gave up 1 base; unmatched junction bases: 6. The CDR3 runs to 16 residues. Germline V gene lookup returns CDR1 LNHNV and CDR2 YYDKDF (reference sequence). The chain's CDR3 is CATSRDFGTVSYEQYF. The CDR3 nucleotides read TGTGCCACCAGCAGAGATTTCGGGACAGTATCCTACGAGCAGTACTTC.

The gene calls are TRBV30 and TRBJ1-5; the match to TRBD1 covers 9 bases. The CDR3 runs 13 residues. The J segment lost 6 bases and the V segment lost 0 bases, leaving 0 bases of the junction unmatched. Germline assignment: CDR1 GTSNPN and CDR2 SVGIG (reference sequence). The CDR3 bases are TGTGCCTGGAGTGTACAGGGGGCTCAGCCCCAGCATTTT. Protein product: CAWSVQGAQPQHF.

The V gene is TRBV7-9, the J gene TRBJ2-3, with TRBD2 matching 10 bases. The CDR3 consists of 17 residues. V shed 5 bases, J shed 3 bases, and the junction held 11 bases outside the gene matches. CDR1 is SEHNR and CDR2 is FQNEAQ in the germline V gene (reference sequence). Here the CDR3 reads CASSPLSGRAGTDTQYF. CDR3 sequence (DNA): TGTGCCAGCAGCCCCCTAAGCGGGAGGGCCGGGACAGATACGCAGTATTTT.

This clone has more than one count but fewer than ten. This chain connects TRBV5-4 to TRBJ2-5; 9 bases match TRBD2. Trimming cost V 0 bases and J 5 bases; bases outside gene matches: 5. The CDR3 contains 15 residues. Germline lookup yields CDR1 SGHNT and CDR2 YYREEE (reference sequence). The CDR3 DNA reads TGTGCCAGCAGCTTGGGGACTAGCGTTGTGGAGACCCAGTACTTC. It translates to CASSLGTSVVETQYF.

This chain connects TRBV19 to TRBJ1-1; D unclear. This CDR3 comprises 13 residues. The germline V and J ends were trimmed by 1 base and 8 bases, with 11 bases remaining between them. The germline V gene has CDR1 LNHDA and CDR2 SQIVND (reference sequence). For the CDR3, the DNA is TGTGCCAGTAGTATAGGGGCAGGATACGAAGCTTTCTTT. This codes for CASSIGAGYEAFF.

The chain employs TRBV11-2 and TRBJ1-2; D gene uncertain. V lost 2 bases to trimming and J lost 8 bases, with 21 bases between them. The CDR3 runs to 16 residues. Per the germline V gene, CDR1 is SGHAT and CDR2 is FQNNGV. CDR3 in amino acids: CASSLMGLGFVGGYTF. In DNA form, the CDR3 reads TGTGCCAGCAGCTTAATGGGCCTGGGCTTTGTTGGCGGCTACACCTTC.

This chain connects TRBV5-1 to TRBJ1-4; 7 nucleotides match TRBD1. V lost 4 bases and J lost 6; bases outside the gene matches: 9. CDR3 length: 15 residues. Germline V gene data show CDR1 as SGHRS and CDR2 as YFSETQ. The CDR3 is CASSPQGTADEKLFF. CDR3 coding DNA: TGCGCCAGCAGCCCCCAAGGGACAGCCGATGAAAAACTGTTTTTT.

The sample holds one count of this clone. The chain joins TRBV10-1 to TRBJ1-5; 7 bases agree with TRBD1. The CDR3 spans 15 residues. The J segment lost 1 base and the V segment lost 8 bases, leaving 8 bases of the junction unmatched. The germline V gene has CDR1 WNHNN and CDR2 SYGVQD (reference sequence). CDR3 bases: TGCGCCAGCCCAGAGGGGGCAATAAGCAATCAGCCCCAGCATTTT. It is translated as CASPEGAISNQPQHF.

The V call is TRBV5-8, the J call TRBJ1-5; 7 bases fit TRBD1. The CDR3 totals 12 residues. V shed 2 bases and J 12 bases; nucleotides not matched to a gene: 5. Germline CDR1 SGHTS, CDR2 YDEGEE. The CDR3 region has the DNA TGTGCCAGCAGCTTAAGACAGGGACACCAGCATTTT. Its protein is CASSLRQGHQHF.

V is TRBV6-5 and J is TRBJ1-4, with 11 positions matching TRBD1. The V gene end was trimmed by 3 bases and the J gene end by 8 bases; junction bases not matched to a gene: 5. The CDR3 is 15 residues long. The V gene's germline CDR1 is MNHEY and CDR2 SVGAGI. The CDR3 region is CASSYRDRGSEKLFF. Written as DNA, the CDR3 is TGTGCCAGCAGTTATAGGGACAGGGGGTCCGAAAAACTGTTTTTT.

The V gene is TRBV5-1, the J gene TRBJ2-3; maybe TRBD2 (5 bases). The CDR3 has 15 amino acids. Trimming took off 4 bases at V and 0 bases at J, with 12 bases between the two ends. CDR1 is SGHRS and CDR2 is YFSETQ in the germline V gene. The CDR3 reads CASSLQRSSTDTQYF. The CDR3 DNA follows: TGCGCCAGCAGCCTGCAGCGGTCTAGCACAGATACGCAGTATTTT. The variable domain in full, with the rest retrieved from reference TRBV5-1 and TRBJ2-3, is KAGVTQTPRYLIKTRGQQVTLSCSPISGHRSVSWYQQTPGQGLQFLFEYFSETQRNKGNFPGRFSGRQFSNSRSEMNVSTLELGDSALYLCASSLQRSSTDTQYFGPGTRLTVL.

The rearrangement links TRBV9 to TRBJ1-2; tentative D call: TRBD1 (6 bases). This CDR3 region has 14 residues. Germline CDR1 is SGDLS and CDR2 is YYNGEE. The ends were cut back, 3 bases at V and 4 bases at J, with 13 bases in the middle. CDR3 sequence (DNA): TGTGCCAGCAGCGAAACGACAGGCCTCTATGGCTACACCTTC. Encoded protein: CASSETTGLYGYTF.

In its sample, this clone was seen a few times. The chain combines TRBV18 with TRBJ1-2; D gene uncertain. Germline lookup yields CDR1 KGHSH and CDR2 LQKENI. The CDR3 extends over 12 amino acids. V lost 0 bases and J lost 13, with 12 bases in between. CDR3 sequence reads: CASSPPASPATF. CDR3 DNA: TGTGCCAGCTCACCACCGGCCTCCCCCGCCACCTTC.

This clone appeared a single time. The chain joins TRBV7-2 to TRBJ2-5; D possibly corresponds to TRBD2 (6 bases). V was pared by 0 bases and J by 5 bases, with 13 bases between. Germline CDR1 SGHTA, CDR2 FQGNSA. The CDR3 loop spans 15 amino acids. As DNA, the CDR3 is TGTGCCAGCAGCTTAGCCGCGGGACCTGCGGAGACCCAGTACTTC. This translates into CASSLAAGPAETQYF. The variable domain in full, completed from reference TRBV7-2 and TRBJ2-5, reads GAGVSQSPSNKVTEKGKDVELRCDPISGHTALYWYRQSLGQGLEFLIYFQGNSAPDKSGLPSDRFSAERTGGSVSTLTIQRTQQEDSAVYLCASSLAAGPAETQYFGPGTRLLVL.